A single sample is the source of the 6 T cell receptor beta chains below, sequenced in a study of somatic mutations in cytotoxic T cells in rheumatoid arthritis. The method was immunoSEQ multiplex PCR; TCRdb's version includes in-frame clones alone and lacks a portion of them. This table holds roughly 16,000 clones, roughly four fifths found once. The specimen sequenced was CD8+ T cells sorted from blood. These receptors all stem from a woman aged 50 to 60 with rheumatoid arthritis.

The rearrangement links TRBV5-6 to TRBJ2-1; D tentatively fits TRBD1 or TRBD2 (5 bases each). Germline V gene lookup returns CDR1 SGHDT and CDR2 YYEEEE. The CDR3 extends over 15 amino acids. V shed 4 bases and J shed 6 bases, with 17 bases lying between them. CDR3 DNA sequence: TGTGCCAGCAGCAGCGCCGGGACCTGGGGCAATGAGCAGTTCTTC. It is translated as CASSSAGTWGNEQFF.

The sample holds one count of this clone. The chain combines TRBV30 with TRBJ1-1; TRBD1 might be the D (5 bases). The CDR3 is 13 amino acids. Germline V gene lookup returns CDR1 GTSNPN and CDR2 SVGIG (reference sequence). V was clipped by 4 bases and J by 4 bases, with 13 bases between them. The CDR3 DNA is TGTGCCTGGACCTGGGGGAGTGGCACTGAAGCTTTCTTT. Translating it yields CAWTWGSGTEAFF.

This clone was seen just once. Here the CDR3 reads CASSRTALSTDTQYF. The CDR3 bases are TGTGCCAGCAGTCGGACAGCCCTGAGCACAGATACGCAGTATTTT. V gene TRBV7-2 combines with J gene TRBJ2-3; D is perhaps TRBD1 (6 bases). Germline V gene data show CDR1 as SGHTA and CDR2 as FQGNSA. The CDR3 has 15 amino acids. The V and J ends lost 6 bases and 0 bases respectively, with 13 bases between them.

CDR3 region: CASSEPRDRDNYGYTF. The CDR3, as DNA: TGTGCCAGCAGTGAACCCCGGGACAGGGATAACTATGGCTACACCTTC. The chain is built from TRBV2 and TRBJ1-2; 9 bases map to TRBD1. The CDR3 has 16 residues. The V segment lost 2 bases and the J segment 1 base; nucleotides outside the gene matches: 5. The germline V gene encodes CDR1 SNHLY and CDR2 FYNNEI.

J is TRBJ2-7 and V is TRBV5-1; 9 bases match TRBD2. The CDR3 consists of 13 residues. V gave up 3 bases and J gave up 5 bases; unmatched junction bases: 3. The V gene's germline CDR1 is SGHRS and CDR2 YFSETQ. The CDR3 protein is CASSSAGGDEQYF. The CDR3 nucleotides are TGCGCCAGCAGCTCCGCGGGGGGGGACGAGCAGTACTTC.

The CDR3 region has the DNA TGTGCCAGTAGTCCTCCGGGGGGGGGATACAATGAGCAGTTCTTC. Protein sequence: CASSPPGGGYNEQFF. This rearrangement joins TRBV19 to TRBJ2-1; 8 bases line up with TRBD2. V was pared by 5 bases and J by 4 bases, with 7 bases of the junction left unmatched. Germline lookup yields CDR1 LNHDA and CDR2 SQIVND (reference sequence). This CDR3 region has 15 residues.